A single sample gave rise to the 29 T cell receptor beta chains below, sequenced in a study of Ad26.COV2.S vaccination and SARS-CoV-2 variants. Some clones are missing from TCRdb's copy, which holds only in-frame ones; the method was immunoSEQ multiplex PCR. The repertoire holds roughly 380,000 clones, 80% to 90% seen once, with more than 3% in the top ten. Described treatment: around 19 received Ad26.COV2.S at low or high dose, single or two shots; 5 received placebo; per-sample allocation not given. At day 63 after the first vaccine or placebo injection, samples were drawn. The source material was peripheral blood, sampled in a trial of Ad26.COV2.S vaccine versus placebo. The receptors originated from a person aged 18-65 years who received the Ad26.COV2.S COVID-19 vaccine or a placebo.

The chain combines TRBV7-9 with TRBJ1-6; TRBD1 agrees at 8 bases. CDR3 length: 17 residues. Germline V gene data show CDR1 as SEHNR and CDR2 as FQNEAQ (reference sequence). J was trimmed by 3 bases and V by 1 base; bases with no gene match: 5. The CDR3 protein is CASSLDRGSVYNSPLHF. The CDR3, as DNA: TGTGCCAGCAGCTTAGACAGGGGGTCGGTCTATAATTCACCCCTCCACTTT.

This chain connects TRBV14 to TRBJ2-7; tentative D call: TRBD2 (8 bases). Between the trimmed V and J ends, which lost 4 bases and 3 bases, there was a span of 22 bases. CDR1 is SGHDN and CDR2 is FVKESK in the germline V gene. CDR3 length: 17 residues. CDR3 loop: CASSPDSGDSRVYEQYF. The CDR3 bases are TGTGCCAGCAGCCCAGATAGCGGGGACAGTCGAGTCTACGAGCAGTACTTC.

The rearrangement joins TRBV3-1 (or the pseudogene TRBV3-2) to TRBJ1-3; 9 nucleotides line up with TRBD1. Trimming cost V 4 bases and J 2 bases; bases outside gene matches: 9. Germline V gives CDR1 LGHDT, CDR2 YNNKEL (reference sequence). The CDR3 contains 17 residues. In DNA, the CDR3 is TGTGCCAGCAGCCCGGGACAGGGCTCTTCCCCTGGAAACACCATATATTTT. This translates into CASSPGQGSSPGNTIYF.

This rearrangement joins TRBV9 to TRBJ2-1; a possible D gene is TRBD1 (5 bases). Germline lookup yields CDR1 SGDLS and CDR2 YYNGEE. The length of the CDR3 is 13 residues. The ends were cut back, 2 bases at V and 11 bases at J, with 14 bases in the middle. This CDR3 is CASSVSWQDKQFF. Here the CDR3 DNA reads TGTGCCAGCAGCGTCAGCTGGCAGGACAAGCAGTTCTTC.

V is TRBV7-9 and J is TRBJ1-2; tentatively, D is TRBD1 (6 bases). CDR1 and CDR2 from the germline V gene are SEHNR and FQNEAQ (reference sequence). Trimming removed 1 base at V and 0 bases at J, with 15 bases between. The CDR3 is 17 residues long. The CDR3 bases are TGTGCCAGCAGCTTAGACGTTAGCAGGGGAACTAACTATGGCTACACCTTC. Translation: CASSLDVSRGTNYGYTF.

The chain uses TRBV4-2 and TRBJ1-6; possible D gene TRBD1, 5 bases. The CDR3 loop spans 15 amino acids. V was pared by 2 bases and J by 10 bases, with 15 bases between. CDR1 is LGHNA, CDR2 YNFKEQ, per germline. Written as DNA, the CDR3 is TGTGCCAGCAGCCAAACAGGAGCCGTAAGATCACCCCTCCACTTT. This translates into CASSQTGAVRSPLHF.

The genes are TRBV19 and TRBJ2-1, with D perhaps TRBD1 or TRBD2 (5 bases each). V shed 2 bases and J shed 8 bases, with 13 bases lying between them. This CDR3 has 14 amino acids. Germline V gives CDR1 LNHDA, CDR2 SQIVND (reference sequence). The CDR3 DNA sequence: TGTGCCAGTAGTATACCCGTTAGGGGAGATGAGCAGTTCTTC. It specifies CASSIPVRGDEQFF.

The table lists this clone with a count of one. This chain uses TRBV3-1 (or the pseudogene TRBV3-2) with TRBJ1-2, with D perhaps TRBD1 (6 bases). The CDR3 has 14 residues. The germline V gene has CDR1 LGHDT and CDR2 YNNKEL (reference sequence). V lost 4 bases and J 8 bases, leaving 17 bases between the germline ends. The chain's CDR3 is CASSPSQGMGGYTF. As DNA, the CDR3 is TGTGCCAGCAGCCCCTCCCAGGGGATGGGGGGCTACACCTTC.

The gene calls are TRBV30 and TRBJ1-2; D call uncertain. Trimming removed 0 bases from V and 8 bases from J, with 10 bases in between. The CDR3 loop spans 12 amino acids. Germline CDR1 is GTSNPN and CDR2 is SVGIG (reference sequence). As DNA, the CDR3 is TGTGCCTGGAGTGTTCATCGAGAGGGCTACACCTTC. It codes for CAWSVHREGYTF.

The chain links TRBV5-6 to TRBJ2-2; D gene unclear. Germline CDR1 and CDR2: SGHDT and YYEEEE. The V and J ends lost 1 base and 6 bases respectively, with 13 bases between them. CDR3 size: 15 residues. The CDR3 protein is CASSLRLVFAGELFF. The DNA for the CDR3 is TGTGCCAGCAGCTTGCGGCTAGTATTTGCCGGGGAGCTGTTTTTT.

The genes are TRBV6-4 and TRBJ2-7; the D is unclear. With 3 bases removed from V and 4 bases from J, the gap between germline ends came to 10 bases. The CDR3 runs 13 residues. CDR1 and CDR2 from the germline V gene are MRHNA and SNTAGT. CDR3 loop: CASSEYGGYEQYF. The CDR3 DNA follows: TGTGCCAGCAGTGAATATGGTGGGTACGAGCAGTACTTC.

The genes are TRBV4-3 and TRBJ2-7; 7 bases are shared with TRBD2. The trim removed 3 bases at V and 4 bases at J, leaving 12 bases unmatched. CDR3 length equals 16 residues. Per germline, CDR1 LGHNA and CDR2 YSLEER. The CDR3 nucleotides read TGCGCCAGCAGCCAGTCAAAGAGACTAGCAGGGTACGAGCAGTACTTC. Residues: CASSQSKRLAGYEQYF.

The count of this clone is one. The V and J genes are TRBV30 and TRBJ2-7, with D possibly TRBD1 on 5 matching bases. CDR3 length: 13 residues. The V gene's germline CDR1 is GTSNPN and CDR2 SVGIG (reference sequence). With 4 bases removed from V and 2 bases from J, the gap between germline ends came to 12 bases. CDR3 in DNA: TGTGCCTGGACCCGAGACAGTACCTACGAGCAGTACTTC. It translates to CAWTRDSTYEQYF. Variable domain in full (rest from reference TRBV30 and TRBJ2-7): SQTIHQWPATLVQPVGSPLSLECTVEGTSNPNLYWYRQAAGRGLQLLFYSVGIGQISSEVPQNLSASRPQDRQFILSSKKLLLSDSGFYLCAWTRDSTYEQYFGPGTRLTVT.

The gene calls are TRBV19 and TRBJ1-5, with D unclear. Germline V CDR1 and CDR2: LNHDA, SQIVND (reference sequence). The CDR3 loop spans 13 amino acids. Trimming cost V 4 bases and J 4 bases, with 8 bases left between them. CDR3 protein: CASSSLGNQPQHF. The CDR3, as DNA: TGTGCCAGTAGTAGCCTCGGGAATCAGCCCCAGCATTTT. Drawing the rest from reference TRBV19 and TRBJ1-5, the complete variable domain is DGGITQSPKYLFRKEGQNVTLSCEQNLNHDAMYWYRQDPGQGLRLIYYSQIVNDFQKGDIAEGYSVSREKKESFPLTVTSAQKNPTAFYLCASSSLGNQPQHFGDGTRLSIL.

The chain uses TRBV2 and TRBJ2-1; D possibly corresponds to TRBD2 (6 bases). V lost 2 bases to trimming and J lost 4 bases, with 18 bases between them. The CDR3 is 17 residues long. Germline CDR1 SNHLY, CDR2 FYNNEI. CDR3 bases: TGTGCCAGCAGTGAATCGCTGCTCGCGGGGTTTTACAATGAGCAGTTCTTC. Protein sequence: CASSESLLAGFYNEQFF.

The CDR3 region has the DNA TGTGCCAGCAGTGAAAGGACAGGGGCGCGGGTCACTGAAGCTTTCTTT. It yields the protein CASSERTGARVTEAFF. This sequence joins TRBV6-4 and TRBJ1-1, with 9 bases that match TRBD1. The ends lost 3 bases at V and 4 bases at J; junction bases unmatched: 9. The CDR3 contains 16 residues. The germline CDR1 and CDR2 sequences are MRHNA and SNTAGT.

The rearrangement uses TRBV7-6 and TRBJ1-1; possible D gene TRBD1, 5 bases. CDR1 is SGHVS and CDR2 is FNYEAQ in the germline V gene. V was pared by 5 bases and J by 0 bases, with 16 bases between. The CDR3 is 16 residues long. The CDR3, as DNA: TGTGCCAGCAGCCCTAAGACGGGACCCATGAACACTGAAGCTTTCTTT. Its translation is CASSPKTGPMNTEAFF.

This chain connects TRBV12-3 or TRBV12-4 to TRBJ2-1, with a possible D match to TRBD1 (6 bases). CDR3 length: 12 residues. V lost 3 bases to trimming and J lost 7 bases, with 7 bases between them. The CDR3 coding sequence is TGTGCCAGCAGTTTGCAGGGGAATGAGCAGTTCTTC. This codes for CASSLQGNEQFF.

The chain recombines TRBV3-1 (or the pseudogene TRBV3-2) with TRBJ2-7; possibly TRBD1 or TRBD2 for D (6 bases each). Germline assignment: CDR1 LGHDT and CDR2 YNNKEL (reference sequence). The CDR3 contains 14 residues. V lost 4 bases, J lost 6 bases, and 16 bases lay in between. The CDR3 DNA follows: TGTGCCAGCAGCCCATCCCCGGAGGGGGGCGAGCAGTACTTC. Its translation: CASSPSPEGGEQYF.

This chain's CDR3 is CASKGSNQPQHF. As DNA, the CDR3 is TGTGCCAGCAAGGGGAGCAATCAGCCCCAGCATTTT. The V gene is TRBV7-2, the J gene TRBJ1-5; a weak D match, TRBD1 (5 bases). Deletions cut 7 bases from V and 1 base from J, with 5 bases between. Germline CDR1 SGHTA, CDR2 FQGNSA. The CDR3 runs 12 residues.

The CDR3, as DNA: TGTGCCAGCAGCTACCCGGGCGGGTCTGGGGCTTTCTTT. This gives the protein CASSYPGGSGAFF. The V call is TRBV7-2, the J call TRBJ1-1, with D unclear. The CDR3 length is 13 residues. Trimming pared 4 bases from V and 11 bases from J, leaving 17 bases between. The germline CDR1 and CDR2 sequences are SGHTA and FQGNSA.

The chain combines TRBV2 with TRBJ2-1, with D perhaps assigned TRBD1 or TRBD2 (5 bases each). This CDR3 contains 12 residues. The germline V gene encodes CDR1 SNHLY and CDR2 FYNNEI. Between the trimmed V and J ends, which lost 10 bases and 14 bases, there was a span of 21 bases. This chain's CDR3 is CATRDRQTQKFF. The CDR3 DNA reads TGTGCCACCAGGGACCGACAGACCCAAAAGTTCTTC.

This chain joins TRBV6-2 or TRBV6-3 and TRBJ1-2; D is undetermined. Germline V CDR1 and CDR2: MNHEY, SVGEGT. Between the trimmed V and J ends, which lost 5 bases and 6 bases, there was a span of 7 bases. The CDR3 has 11 amino acids. In DNA form, the CDR3 reads TGTGCCAGCAGTAACGGGGATGGCTACACCTTC. It encodes CASSNGDGYTF.

The J gene is TRBJ2-6, the V gene TRBV3-1 (or the pseudogene TRBV3-2); 7 bases fit TRBD1. Germline CDR1 is LGHDT and CDR2 is YNNKEL (reference sequence). V trimming: 4 bases; J trimming: 2 bases; junction bases outside the gene matches: 5. The CDR3 has 16 amino acids. This CDR3 is CASSLPQGAGANVLTF. CDR3 in DNA: TGTGCCAGCAGCCTTCCGCAGGGGGCTGGGGCCAACGTCCTGACTTTC.

This CDR3 is CASSLLRGQGILSSYNEQFF. The CDR3 DNA is TGTGCCAGCAGCTTACTCCGGGGACAGGGGATTCTTAGCTCCTACAATGAGCAGTTCTTC. The chain has TRBV7-6 and TRBJ2-1; 10 nucleotides align to TRBD1. This CDR3 contains 20 residues. Germline CDR1 and CDR2: SGHVS and FNYEAQ. Germline trimming cut 2 bases from V and 0 bases from J; bases unmatched to any gene: 13.

The chain links TRBV7-9 to TRBJ2-2; 7 bases agree with TRBD2. The CDR3 contains 14 residues. The V and J ends lost 11 bases and 2 bases, in that order; junction bases with no gene match: 8. Germline V CDR1 and CDR2: SEHNR, FQNEAQ (reference sequence). This chain's CDR3 is CAADRDYNTGELFF. CDR3 in DNA: TGTGCCGCGGACCGGGACTACAACACCGGGGAGCTGTTTTTT.

J is TRBJ2-5 and V is TRBV3-1 (or the pseudogene TRBV3-2); D is possibly TRBD2 (7 bases). Germline values: CDR1 LGHDT, CDR2 YNNKEL (reference sequence). The CDR3 sequence is 16 residues long. Trimming removed 0 bases from V and 5 bases from J, with 16 bases in between. CDR3 sequence reads: CASSQEDGGPWETQYF. CDR3 nucleotides: TGTGCCAGCAGCCAAGAAGACGGGGGGCCATGGGAGACCCAGTACTTC.

J is TRBJ2-2 and V is TRBV19, with D possibly matching TRBD1 (5 bases). Germline V gene sequence: CDR1 LNHDA, CDR2 SQIVND (reference sequence). V was pared by 8 bases and J by 6 bases, with 10 bases between. The CDR3 runs to 12 residues. The CDR3 region is CASQTEAGELFF. Written as DNA, the CDR3 is TGTGCCAGTCAGACAGAGGCCGGGGAGCTGTTTTTT.

The gene calls are TRBV7-2 and TRBJ1-1; the match to TRBD1 covers 8 bases. CDR1 is SGHTA, CDR2 FQGNSA, per germline. CDR3 length: 15 amino acids. Germline trimming cut 5 bases from V and 11 bases from J; bases unmatched to any gene: 16. CDR3 DNA: TGTGCCAGCAGCATGACCGGGACAGGCTCCCTCGCCGCTTTCTTT. It codes for CASSMTGTGSLAAFF.